This section outlines one T cell receptor beta chain sequence together with its context. The data are from a study of T-cell memory formation after mild COVID-19. One entry per CDR3 protein results from TCRdb running MiXCR on the 5' RACE reads. The table lists about 150,000 distinct CDR3 sequences, 13% to 15% of them singletons, with around 14% in the top ten. The CDR3 has 14 residues. V lost 6 bases and J lost 4, with 13 bases in between. The V gene's germline CDR1 is MNHEY and CDR2 SVGEGT. The sequenced sample was PBMCs or a T cell subset sorted from them (not recorded which). This rearrangement joins TRBV6-2 or TRBV6-3 to TRBJ2-1, with no clear D. The clonotype was recovered from an adult woman who had mild COVID-19 (a few samples of this study predate the infection). Cell type and time point are not known. The CDR3 nucleotides are TGTGCCAGCAGCACGGGCCGAGTTTACAATGAGCAGTTCTTC. Its translation is CASSTGRVYNEQFF.